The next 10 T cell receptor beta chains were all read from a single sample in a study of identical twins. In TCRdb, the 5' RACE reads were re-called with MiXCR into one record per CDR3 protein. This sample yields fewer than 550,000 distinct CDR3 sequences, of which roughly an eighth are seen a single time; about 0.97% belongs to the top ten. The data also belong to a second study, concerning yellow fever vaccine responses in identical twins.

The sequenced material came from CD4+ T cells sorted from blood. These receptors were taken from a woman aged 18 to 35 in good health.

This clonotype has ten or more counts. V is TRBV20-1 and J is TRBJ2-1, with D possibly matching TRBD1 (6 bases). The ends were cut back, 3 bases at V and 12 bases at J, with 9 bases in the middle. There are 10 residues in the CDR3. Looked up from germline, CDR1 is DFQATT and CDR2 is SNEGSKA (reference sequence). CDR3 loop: CSARRTAQFF. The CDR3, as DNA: TGCAGTGCTAGGAGGACAGCGCAGTTCTTC.

CDR3 sequence reads: CASRWDRATGELFF. Written as DNA, the CDR3 is TGTGCCAGCCGCTGGGACAGGGCCACCGGGGAGCTGTTTTTT. The V gene is TRBV7-9, the J gene TRBJ2-2, with 9 positions matching TRBD1. CDR1 is SEHNR and CDR2 is FQNEAQ in the germline V gene (reference sequence). V lost 8 bases to trimming and J lost 4 bases; unmatched junction nucleotides: 5. The CDR3 has 14 residues.

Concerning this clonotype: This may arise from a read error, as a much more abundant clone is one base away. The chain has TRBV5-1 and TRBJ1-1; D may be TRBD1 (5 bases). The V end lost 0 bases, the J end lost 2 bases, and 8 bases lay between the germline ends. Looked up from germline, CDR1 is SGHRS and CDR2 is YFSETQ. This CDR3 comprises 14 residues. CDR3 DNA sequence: TGCGCCAGCAGCTTGGGACAGAGTAACACTGAAGCTTTCTTT. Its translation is CASSLGQSNTEAFF. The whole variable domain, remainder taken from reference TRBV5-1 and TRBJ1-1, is KAGVTQTPRYLIKTRGQQVTLSCSPISGHRSVSWYQQTPGQGLQFLFEYFSETQRNKGNFPGRFSGRQFSNSRSEMNVSTLELGDSALYLCASSLGQSNTEAFFGQGTRLTVV.

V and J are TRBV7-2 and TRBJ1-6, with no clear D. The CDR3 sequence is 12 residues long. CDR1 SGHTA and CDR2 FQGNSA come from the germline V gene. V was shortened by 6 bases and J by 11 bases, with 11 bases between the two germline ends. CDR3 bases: TGTGCCAGCAGTTGGGAGGGCACACCCCTCCACTTT. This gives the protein CASSWEGTPLHF.

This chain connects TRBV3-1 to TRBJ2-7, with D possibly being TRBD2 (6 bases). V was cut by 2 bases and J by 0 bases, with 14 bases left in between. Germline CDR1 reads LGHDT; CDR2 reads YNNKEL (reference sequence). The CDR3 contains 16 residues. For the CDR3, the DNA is TGTGCCAGCAGCCAACTGGGAGGACCCCCCTCCTACGAGCAGTACTTC. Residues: CASSQLGGPPSYEQYF.

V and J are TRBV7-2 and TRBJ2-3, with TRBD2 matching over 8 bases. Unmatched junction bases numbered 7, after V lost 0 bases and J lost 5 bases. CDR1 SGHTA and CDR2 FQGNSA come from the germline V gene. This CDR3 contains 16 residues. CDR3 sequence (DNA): TGTGCCAGCAGCTTAGCTGCGGGAGGAGTCGAAGATACGCAGTATTTT. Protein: CASSLAAGGVEDTQYF.

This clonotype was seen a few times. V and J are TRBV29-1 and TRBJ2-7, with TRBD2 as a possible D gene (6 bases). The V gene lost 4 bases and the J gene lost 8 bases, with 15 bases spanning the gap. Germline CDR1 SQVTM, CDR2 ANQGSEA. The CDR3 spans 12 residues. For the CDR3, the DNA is TGCAGCGTTGGACGTGGCGGGGCGCAGCAGTACTTC. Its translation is CSVGRGGAQQYF.

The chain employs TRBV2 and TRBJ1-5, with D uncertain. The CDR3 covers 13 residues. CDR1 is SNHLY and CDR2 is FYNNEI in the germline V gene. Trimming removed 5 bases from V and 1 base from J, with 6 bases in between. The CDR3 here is CASSYRSNQPQHF. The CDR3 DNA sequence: TGTGCCAGCAGTTACCGGAGCAATCAGCCCCAGCATTTT.

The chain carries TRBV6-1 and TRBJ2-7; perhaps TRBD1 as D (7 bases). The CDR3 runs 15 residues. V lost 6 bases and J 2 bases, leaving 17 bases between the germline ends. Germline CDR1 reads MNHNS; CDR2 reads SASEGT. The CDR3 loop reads CASREGQTFTYEQYF. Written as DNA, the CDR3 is TGTGCCAGCAGGGAGGGACAGACTTTCACCTACGAGCAGTACTTC.

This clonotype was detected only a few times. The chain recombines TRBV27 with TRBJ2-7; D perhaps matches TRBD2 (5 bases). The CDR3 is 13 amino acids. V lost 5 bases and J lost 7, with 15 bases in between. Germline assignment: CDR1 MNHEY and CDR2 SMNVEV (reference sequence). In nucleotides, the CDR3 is TGTGCCAGCAGTATTCGGTCCCGGAGGGAGCAGTACTTC. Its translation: CASSIRSRREQYF.